This T cell receptor beta chain stems from a study of OX40 agonist ivuxolimab in advanced cancers. Trimming took off 6 bases at V and 4 bases at J, with 15 bases between the two ends. CDR1 is KGHSH, CDR2 LQKENI, per germline. The CDR3 totals 14 residues. The assay was immunoSEQ multiplex PCR, and TCRdb's table has in-frame clones only and misses some. The sample comprises more than 70,000 clones, 65% to 90% of which are singletons, and 2% rests with the top ten. On this clone itself: The antigen is undetermined.

Study outcomes and limitations: Determination of antigen specificity was not performed for the expanded peripheral T cells. With doses of 0.1 to 3.0 mg/kg, CD4+ and CD8+ blood T cells had undergone clonal expansion by week 6.

This specimen consisted of CD4+ or CD8+ T cells sorted from blood, obtained in a trial of the OX40 agonist ivuxolimab. The chain employs TRBV18 and TRBJ1-1, with D uncertain. The sequence was collected from an adult with an advanced solid tumor such as melanoma, head and neck, liver or kidney cancer. DNA for the CDR3: TGTGCCAGCTCCCCCCTATTAGGAAGCACTGAAGCTTTCTTT. This gives the protein CASSPLLGSTEAFF.